In its sample, the clone carrying this TCR beta chain was seen many times. TCRdb passed the reads through MiXCR, listing each CDR3 protein once. The sample holds roughly 250,000 distinct CDR3 sequences, 29% seen once. The CDR3 has 18 amino acids. V was pared by 5 bases and J by 5 bases, with 24 bases between. Germline-derived CDR1 and CDR2 are LGHDT and YNNKEL (reference sequence). These data belong to a study of kidney transplant recipient with SARS-CoV-2 infection. The sequence was collected from a male patient between 25 and 39 years old who had COVID-19 and was a kidney transplant recipient. Some of these T cells may belong to the graft donor. V is TRBV3-1 and J is TRBJ2-2, with no clear D. Material: a blood sample, obtained at baseline and on day 111 from a kidney transplant recipient. The CDR3 spells CASSRHGPISGLTGELFF. The CDR3 coding sequence is TGTGCCAGCAGCAGGCATGGTCCCATTTCAGGCTTGACCGGGGAGCTGTTTTTT.